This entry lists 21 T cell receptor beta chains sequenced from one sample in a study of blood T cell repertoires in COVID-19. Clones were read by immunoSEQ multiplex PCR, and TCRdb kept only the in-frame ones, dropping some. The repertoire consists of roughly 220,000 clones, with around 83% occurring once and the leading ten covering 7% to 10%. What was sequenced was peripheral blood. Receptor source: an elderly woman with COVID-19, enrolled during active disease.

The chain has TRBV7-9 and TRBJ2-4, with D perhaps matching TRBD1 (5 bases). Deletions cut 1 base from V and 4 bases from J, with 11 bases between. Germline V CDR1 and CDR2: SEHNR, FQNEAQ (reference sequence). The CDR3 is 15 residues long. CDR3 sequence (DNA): TGTGCCAGCAGCTTAGGGGGTCAGGGTAAAAACATTCAGTACTTC. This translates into CASSLGGQGKNIQYF.

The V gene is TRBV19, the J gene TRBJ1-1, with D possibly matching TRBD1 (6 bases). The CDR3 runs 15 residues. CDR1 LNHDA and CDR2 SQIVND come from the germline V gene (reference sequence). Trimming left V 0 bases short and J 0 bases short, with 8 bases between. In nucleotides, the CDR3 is TGTGCCAGTAGTATAGACACAGGGATGAACACTGAAGCTTTCTTT. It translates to CASSIDTGMNTEAFF. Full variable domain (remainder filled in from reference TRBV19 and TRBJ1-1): DGGITQSPKYLFRKEGQNVTLSCEQNLNHDAMYWYRQDPGQGLRLIYYSQIVNDFQKGDIAEGYSVSREKKESFPLTVTSAQKNPTAFYLCASSIDTGMNTEAFFGQGTRLTVV.

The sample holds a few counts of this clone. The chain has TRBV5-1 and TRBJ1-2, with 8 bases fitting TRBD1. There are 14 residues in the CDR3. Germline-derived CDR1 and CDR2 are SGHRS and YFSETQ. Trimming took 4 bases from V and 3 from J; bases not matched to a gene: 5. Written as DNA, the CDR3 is TGCGCCAGCAGCCAGACAGGGGACGACTATGGCTACACCTTC. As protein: CASSQTGDDYGYTF.

CDR3 protein: CASSFSIGDEQFF. CDR3 sequence (DNA): TGTGCCAGCAGCTTTTCTATCGGGGATGAGCAGTTCTTC. The rearrangement uses TRBV11-3 and TRBJ2-1; TRBD2 is a possible D gene (5 bases). V was shortened by 3 bases and J by 8 bases, with 11 bases between the two germline ends. This CDR3 contains 13 residues. CDR1 and CDR2 from the germline V gene are SGHNT and YENEEA.

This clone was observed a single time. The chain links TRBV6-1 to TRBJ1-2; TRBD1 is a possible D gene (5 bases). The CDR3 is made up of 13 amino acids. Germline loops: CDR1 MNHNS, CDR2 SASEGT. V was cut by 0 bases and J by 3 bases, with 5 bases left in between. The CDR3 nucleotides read TGTGCCAGCAGTGAAGCAGGGGACTATGGCTACACCTTC. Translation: CASSEAGDYGYTF.

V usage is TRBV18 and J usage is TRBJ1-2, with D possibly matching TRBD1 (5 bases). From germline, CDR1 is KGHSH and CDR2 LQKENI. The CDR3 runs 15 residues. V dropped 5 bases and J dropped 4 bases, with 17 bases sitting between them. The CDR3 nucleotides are TGTGCCAGCTCAGTTCAGGGTCAAGCTTTCTATGGCTACACCTTC. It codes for CASSVQGQAFYGYTF.

The CDR3 spells CASSLGDRVDEQYF. The DNA for the CDR3 is TGCGCCAGCAGCTTGGGGGACAGGGTCGACGAGCAGTACTTC. This sequence joins TRBV5-1 and TRBJ2-7; 9 bases align to TRBD1. The CDR3 consists of 14 residues. J gave up 5 bases and V 0 bases, and 3 bases lay outside the gene matches. Germline V gives CDR1 SGHRS, CDR2 YFSETQ.

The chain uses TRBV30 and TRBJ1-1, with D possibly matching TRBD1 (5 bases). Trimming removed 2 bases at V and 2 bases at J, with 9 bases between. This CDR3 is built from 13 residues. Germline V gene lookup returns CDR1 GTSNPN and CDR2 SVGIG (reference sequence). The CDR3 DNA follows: TGTGCCTGGAGTACAGACAGTAACACTGAAGCTTTCTTT. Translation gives CAWSTDSNTEAFF.

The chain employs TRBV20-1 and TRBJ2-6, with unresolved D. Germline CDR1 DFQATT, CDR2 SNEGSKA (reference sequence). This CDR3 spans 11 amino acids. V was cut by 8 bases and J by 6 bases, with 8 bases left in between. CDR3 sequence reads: CSSYLANVLTF. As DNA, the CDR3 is TGCAGTTCTTACTTGGCCAACGTCCTGACTTTC.

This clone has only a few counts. CDR3 coding DNA: TGTGCCAGCAGTTCCAGCTCCTATAATTCACCCCTCCACTTT. Its translation: CASSSSSYNSPLHF. The V call is TRBV28, the J call TRBJ1-6; D uncertain. The germline CDR1 and CDR2 sequences are MDHEN and SYDVKM. The ends were cut back, 4 bases at V and 0 bases at J, with 4 bases in the middle. The CDR3 sequence is 14 residues long.

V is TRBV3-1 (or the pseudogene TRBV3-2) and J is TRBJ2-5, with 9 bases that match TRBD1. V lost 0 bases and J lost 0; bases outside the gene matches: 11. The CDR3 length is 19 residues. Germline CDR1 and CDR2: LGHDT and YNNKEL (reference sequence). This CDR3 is CASSQDSPTGTGYQETQYF. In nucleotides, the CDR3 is TGTGCCAGCAGCCAAGATTCTCCGACCGGGACAGGGTACCAAGAGACCCAGTACTTC.

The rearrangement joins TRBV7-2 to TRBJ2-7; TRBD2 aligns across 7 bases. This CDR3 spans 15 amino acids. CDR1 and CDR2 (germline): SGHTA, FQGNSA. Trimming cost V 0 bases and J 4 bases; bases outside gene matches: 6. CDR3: CASSLAPGGRYEQYF. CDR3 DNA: TGTGCCAGCAGCTTAGCCCCCGGGGGGAGGTACGAGCAGTACTTC.

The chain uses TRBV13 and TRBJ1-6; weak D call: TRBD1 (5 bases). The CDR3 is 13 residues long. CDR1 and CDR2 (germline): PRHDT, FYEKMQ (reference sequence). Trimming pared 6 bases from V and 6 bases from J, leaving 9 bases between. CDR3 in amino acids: CASRWGVNSPLHF. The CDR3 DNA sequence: TGTGCCAGCAGGTGGGGGGTTAATTCACCCCTCCACTTT.

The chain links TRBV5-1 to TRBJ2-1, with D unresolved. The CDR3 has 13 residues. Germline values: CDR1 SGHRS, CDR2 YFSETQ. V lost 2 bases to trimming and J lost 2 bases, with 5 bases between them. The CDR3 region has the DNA TGCGCCAGCAGCTTAAGAGCCTACAATGAGCAGTTCTTC. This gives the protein CASSLRAYNEQFF. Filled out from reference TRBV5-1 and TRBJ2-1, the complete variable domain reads KAGVTQTPRYLIKTRGQQVTLSCSPISGHRSVSWYQQTPGQGLQFLFEYFSETQRNKGNFPGRFSGRQFSNSRSEMNVSTLELGDSALYLCASSLRAYNEQFFGPGTRLTVL.

The CDR3: CASSPWTSGRVGADTQYF. CDR3 nucleotide sequence: TGTGCCAGCAGCCCCTGGACTAGCGGGAGGGTTGGGGCAGATACGCAGTATTTT. This chain connects TRBV9 to TRBJ2-3; 15 bases line up with TRBD2. This CDR3 has 18 amino acids. The V and J ends lost 4 bases and 4 bases, in that order; junction bases with no gene match: 10. Looked up from germline, CDR1 is SGDLS and CDR2 is YYNGEE.

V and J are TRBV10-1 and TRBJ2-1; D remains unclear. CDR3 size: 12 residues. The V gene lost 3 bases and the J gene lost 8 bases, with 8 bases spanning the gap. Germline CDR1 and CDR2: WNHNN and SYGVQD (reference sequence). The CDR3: CASSDRPYEQFF. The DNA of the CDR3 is TGCGCCAGCAGTGACAGGCCGTATGAGCAGTTCTTC.

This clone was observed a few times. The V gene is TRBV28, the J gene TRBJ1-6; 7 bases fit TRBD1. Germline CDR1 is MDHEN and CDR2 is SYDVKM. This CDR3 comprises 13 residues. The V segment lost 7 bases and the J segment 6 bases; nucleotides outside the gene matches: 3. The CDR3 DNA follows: TGTGCCAGCATCCAGGGGGGTAATTCACCCCTCCACTTT. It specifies CASIQGGNSPLHF.

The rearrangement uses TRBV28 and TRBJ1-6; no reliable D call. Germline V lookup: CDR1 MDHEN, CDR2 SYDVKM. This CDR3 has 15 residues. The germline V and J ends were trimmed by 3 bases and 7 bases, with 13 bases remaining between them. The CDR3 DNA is TGTGCCAGCAGTTTGAGCGACCGAGAAAATTCACCCCTCCACTTT. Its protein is CASSLSDRENSPLHF.

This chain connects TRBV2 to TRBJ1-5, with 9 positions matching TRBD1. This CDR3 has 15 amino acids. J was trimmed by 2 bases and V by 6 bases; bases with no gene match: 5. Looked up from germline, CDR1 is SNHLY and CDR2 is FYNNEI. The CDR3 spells CASRGDRAGNQPQHF. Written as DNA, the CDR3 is TGTGCCAGCAGGGGGGACAGGGCAGGCAATCAGCCCCAGCATTTT. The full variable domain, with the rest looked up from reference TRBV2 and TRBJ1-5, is EPEVTQTPSHQVTQMGQEVILRCVPISNHLYFYWYRQILGQKVEFLVSFYNNEISEKSEIFDDQFSVERPDGSNFTLKIRSTKLEDSAMYFCASRGDRAGNQPQHFGDGTRLSIL.

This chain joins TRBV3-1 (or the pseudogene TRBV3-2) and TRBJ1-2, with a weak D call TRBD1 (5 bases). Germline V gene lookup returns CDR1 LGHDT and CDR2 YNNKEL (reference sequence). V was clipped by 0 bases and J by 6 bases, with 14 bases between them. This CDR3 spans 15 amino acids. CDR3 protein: CASSQDVSRVNGYTF. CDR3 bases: TGTGCCAGCAGCCAAGATGTTAGCAGGGTTAATGGCTACACCTTC.

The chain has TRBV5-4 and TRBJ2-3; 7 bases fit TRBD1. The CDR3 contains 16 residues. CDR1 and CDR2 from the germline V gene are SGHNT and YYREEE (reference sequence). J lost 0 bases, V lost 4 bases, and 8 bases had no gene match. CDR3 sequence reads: CASSGIQGKSTDTQYF. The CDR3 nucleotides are TGTGCCAGCAGCGGAATACAGGGGAAGAGCACAGATACGCAGTATTTT.